The 24 T cell receptor beta chains reported below all come from one sample, sequenced in a study of radiotherapy plus CTLA-4 blockade in lung cancer. Profiled with immunoSEQ multiplex PCR; TCRdb holds only in-frame clones, not every one. The repertoire holds 20,000 or so clones, with 86% as singletons. The sequences come from peripheral blood, collected from a patient treated with radiotherapy plus ipilimumab. These receptors were obtained from a human donor with non-small cell lung cancer whose response to radiotherapy plus ipilimumab could not be evaluated.

This chain links TRBV6-1 with TRBJ2-7; 12 bases match TRBD2. V was clipped by 5 bases and J by 11 bases; unmatched bases: 10. CDR3 length: 14 amino acids. CDR1 is MNHNS, CDR2 SASEGT, per germline. As DNA, the CDR3 is TGTGCCAGCAGTTCGGGGACTAGCGGGCGTAGAAAGTACTTC. Translating gives CASSSGTSGRRKYF.

V is TRBV11-2 and J is TRBJ2-7; TRBD2 aligns across 8 bases. After removal of 1 base from V and 6 bases from J, the junction contained 8 bases not matched to a gene. In germline, CDR1 is SGHAT, CDR2 FQNNGV. The CDR3 runs 15 residues. The CDR3 loop is CASSLGTSPYAEQYF. For the CDR3, the DNA is TGTGCCAGCAGCTTAGGGACTAGCCCTTACGCCGAGCAGTACTTC.

Written as DNA, the CDR3 is TGCAGTTCGAGGGACAGGGAAAAACTGTTTTTT. This codes for CSSRDREKLFF. The chain couples TRBV20-1 to TRBJ1-4; the match to TRBD1 covers 8 bases. Germline V gives CDR1 DFQATT, CDR2 SNEGSKA (reference sequence). CDR3 size: 11 residues. Losses at the gene ends were 8 bases for V and 8 bases for J; bases not matched to a gene: 4.

The chain links TRBV6-5 to TRBJ1-2, with 9 bases matching TRBD1. The CDR3 totals 14 residues. CDR1 and CDR2 (germline): MNHEY, SVGAGI. Unmatched junction bases numbered 4, after V lost 2 bases and J lost 6 bases. The CDR3 DNA is TGTGCCAGCAGTTACGGGGGACAGGGTAATGGCTACACCTTC. It is translated as CASSYGGQGNGYTF.

The DNA for the CDR3 is TGTGCCAGCATCCCGACAGGGATCAATGAGCAGTTCTTC. Its translation is CASIPTGINEQFF. The V gene is TRBV6-4, the J gene TRBJ2-1, with 7 bases matching TRBD1. The CDR3 contains 13 residues. Germline loops: CDR1 MRHNA, CDR2 SNTAGT. Trimming removed 7 bases from V and 6 bases from J; junction bases left unmatched: 6.

The V gene is TRBV6-5, the J gene TRBJ1-1; possibly TRBD1 for D (6 bases). The V and J ends lost 5 bases and 4 bases respectively, with 17 bases between them. Looked up from germline, CDR1 is MNHEY and CDR2 is SVGAGI. There are 15 residues in the CDR3. CDR3 residues: CASSVGRGSSTEAFF. DNA for the CDR3: TGTGCCAGCAGTGTTGGGAGGGGGAGTTCCACTGAAGCTTTCTTT.

The chain links TRBV5-1 to TRBJ2-5, with 13 bases lining up with TRBD2. V dropped 4 bases and J dropped 5; count of bases not matched to a gene: 11. Germline V gives CDR1 SGHRS, CDR2 YFSETQ. The CDR3 totals 17 residues. Here the CDR3 DNA reads TGCGCCAGCAGCCCCGGGACTAGCGGGGCGGGGGGGGAGACCCAGTACTTC. Translating gives CASSPGTSGAGGETQYF.

The chain links TRBV7-9 to TRBJ2-2; D unclear. The CDR3 consists of 12 residues. Trimming stripped 6 bases from V and 7 bases from J, with 9 bases between. Germline V gives CDR1 SEHNR, CDR2 FQNEAQ (reference sequence). The CDR3 DNA reads as TGTGCCAGCAGTCCCCCGGGCGGGGAGCTGTTTTTT. Residues: CASSPPGGELFF.

This clone is a singleton in its sample. This chain connects TRBV7-8 to TRBJ2-5; 8 nucleotides align to TRBD1. V lost 4 bases and J lost 2; bases outside the gene matches: 6. Germline-derived CDR1 and CDR2 are SGHVS and FQNEAQ. The CDR3 covers 15 residues. The CDR3 reads CASSYRDRLQETQYF. The DNA for the CDR3 is TGTGCCAGCAGCTACCGGGACAGGCTGCAAGAGACCCAGTACTTC.

This rearrangement joins TRBV7-9 to TRBJ1-1, with TRBD1 matching 12 bases. V lost 1 base, J lost 6 bases, and 12 bases stayed unmatched. Germline CDR1 SEHNR, CDR2 FQNEAQ (reference sequence). This CDR3 spans 18 amino acids. CDR3 protein: CASSLVKGTGGGEAEAFF. CDR3 coding DNA: TGTGCCAGCAGCTTAGTGAAGGGGACAGGGGGCGGTGAAGCTGAAGCTTTCTTT.

This chain links TRBV5-8 with TRBJ2-5, with 7 bases identical to TRBD2. The DNA end is a closer match to TRBJ2-7, so the J assignment may be wrong. Germline values: CDR1 SGHTS, CDR2 YDEGEE. The CDR3 runs to 15 residues. As DNA, the CDR3 is TGTGCCAGCAGCTTGGAGGGAGGGTTTACCTACGAGCAGTACTTC. Amino acid sequence: CASSLEGGFTYEQYF.

This clone was counted between two and nine times. The chain is built from TRBV4-3 and TRBJ1-6; 12 nucleotides match TRBD1. Germline V gene lookup returns CDR1 LGHNA and CDR2 YSLEER. J gave up 9 bases and V 0 bases, and 6 bases lay outside the gene matches. This CDR3 spans 17 amino acids. The CDR3 DNA follows: TGCGCCAGCAGCCAAGATGGGACAGGGGGCGTTACTTCACCCCTCCACTTT. Translation gives CASSQDGTGGVTSPLHF.

The chain couples TRBV6-1 to TRBJ1-2; D might be TRBD1 (6 bases). The CDR3 is 13 residues long. Germline-derived CDR1 and CDR2 are MNHNS and SASEGT. V dropped 6 bases and J dropped 6 bases, with 14 bases sitting between them. CDR3 amino acids: CASSSRDKHGYTF. CDR3 sequence (DNA): TGTGCCAGCAGCTCCCGGGACAAACATGGCTACACCTTC.

This clone appeared once. The V and J genes are TRBV7-9 and TRBJ2-5; the D is unclear. Germline V gene sequence: CDR1 SEHNR, CDR2 FQNEAQ (reference sequence). This CDR3 spans 12 amino acids. The V end lost 2 bases, the J end lost 4 bases, and 5 bases lay between the germline ends. The CDR3, as DNA: TGTGCCAGCAGCTTAAAGCGAGAGACCCAGTACTTC. The encoded protein is CASSLKRETQYF.

The chain has TRBV7-2 and TRBJ1-4; TRBD1 agrees at 9 bases. Germline CDR1 is SGHTA and CDR2 is FQGNSA. This CDR3 is 15 amino acids long. V lost 6 bases, J lost 3 bases, and 5 bases stayed unmatched. The CDR3 sequence is CASRVGTGPNEKLFF. In DNA form, the CDR3 reads TGTGCCAGCAGGGTAGGGACAGGGCCTAATGAAAAACTGTTTTTT.

This clone came up once. The rearrangement links TRBV7-2 to TRBJ2-4; 8 bases line up with TRBD2. The trim removed 3 bases at V and 3 bases at J, leaving 10 bases unmatched. The CDR3 extends over 17 amino acids. Looked up from germline, CDR1 is SGHTA and CDR2 is FQGNSA. The CDR3 region is CASSLEYGGGYKNIQYF. DNA for the CDR3: TGTGCCAGCAGCTTGGAGTACGGGGGGGGATACAAAAACATTCAGTACTTC.

V and J are TRBV13 and TRBJ2-1, with D maybe TRBD2 (6 bases). This CDR3 is 15 amino acids long. Deletions cut 5 bases from V and 5 bases from J, with 16 bases between. Germline CDR1 PRHDT, CDR2 FYEKMQ (reference sequence). The CDR3 DNA reads as TGTGCCAGCAGCCTCGGGGCGGGGACCCACAATGAGCAGTTCTTC. It translates to CASSLGAGTHNEQFF. The full variable domain, completed using reference TRBV13 and TRBJ2-1, is AAGVIQSPRHLIKEKRETATLKCYPIPRHDTVYWYQQGPGQDPQFLISFYEKMQSDKGSIPDRFSAQQFSDYHSELNMSSLELGDSALYFCASSLGAGTHNEQFFGPGTRLTVL.

The rearrangement uses TRBV28 and TRBJ1-3; no clear D gene. The CDR3 runs to 16 residues. V lost 7 bases, J lost 0 bases, and 16 bases lay in between. CDR1 and CDR2 (germline): MDHEN, SYDVKM. In DNA form, the CDR3 reads TGTGCCAGCAAGTACCCGGGTCCCGCCTCTGGAAACACCATATATTTT. This translates into CASKYPGPASGNTIYF.

CDR3 region: CSPFFPGNEVTGELFF. The CDR3 bases are TGCAGCCCTTTCTTCCCGGGGAACGAGGTCACCGGGGAGCTGTTTTTT. V and J are TRBV29-1 and TRBJ2-2, with TRBD2 as a possible D gene (5 bases). CDR3 length: 16 residues. The germline CDR1 and CDR2 sequences are SQVTM and ANQGSEA. The V gene lost 8 bases and the J gene lost 4 bases, with 23 bases spanning the gap.

The CDR3 sequence: CASSLDVGAGTEAFF. CDR3 nucleotide sequence: TGTGCCAGCAGCTTAGATGTGGGCGCTGGCACTGAAGCTTTCTTT. The V call is TRBV5-6, the J call TRBJ1-1; no definite D call. Germline assignment: CDR1 SGHDT and CDR2 YYEEEE. With 2 bases removed from V and 4 bases from J, the gap between germline ends came to 15 bases. This CDR3 is 15 amino acids long. Filled out from reference TRBV5-6 and TRBJ1-1, the complete variable domain reads DAGVTQSPTHLIKTRGQQVTLRCSPKSGHDTVSWYQQALGQGPQFIFQYYEEEERQRGNFPDRFSGHQFPNYSSELNVNALLLGDSALYLCASSLDVGAGTEAFFGQGTRLTVV.

This clone was seen just once. The gene calls are TRBV11-2 and TRBJ2-1, with TRBD2 matching over 8 bases. CDR3 length: 15 residues. Trimming at V came to 5 bases and at J to 4 bases, leaving 7 bases not matched to a gene. Germline values: CDR1 SGHAT, CDR2 FQNNGV. CDR3 amino acids: CASSVAGGPYNEQFF. The CDR3 coding sequence is TGTGCCAGCAGCGTTGCGGGGGGCCCTTACAATGAGCAGTTCTTC.

The chain has TRBV4-2 and TRBJ2-5; D possibly corresponds to TRBD2 (6 bases). The germline V gene encodes CDR1 LGHNA and CDR2 YNFKEQ. Trimming cost V 0 bases and J 5 bases, with 13 bases left between them. CDR3 size: 15 residues. CDR3 in DNA: TGTGCCAGCAGCCAAGATTTGGGAGGCTGGGAGACCCAGTACTTC. Translating it yields CASSQDLGGWETQYF.

The V call is TRBV28, the J call TRBJ1-6; 12 bases match TRBD1. This CDR3 is built from 18 residues. The V and J ends lost 5 bases and 0 bases, in that order; junction bases with no gene match: 5. Germline V gene lookup returns CDR1 MDHEN and CDR2 SYDVKM. CDR3 residues: CASSPGTGGVSYNSPLHF. The DNA for the CDR3 is TGTGCCAGCAGTCCGGGGACAGGGGGCGTCTCCTATAATTCACCCCTCCACTTT. The full variable domain, its missing parts supplied by reference TRBV28 and TRBJ1-6, is DVKVTQSSRYLVKRTGEKVFLECVQDMDHENMFWYRQDPGLGLRLIYFSYDVKMKEKGDIPEGYSVSREKKERFSLILESASTNQTSMYLCASSPGTGGVSYNSPLHFGNGTRLTVT.

J is TRBJ2-7 and V is TRBV6-6; maybe TRBD1 (5 bases). The V end lost 5 bases, the J end lost 2 bases, and 13 bases lay between the germline ends. Germline loops: CDR1 MNHNY, CDR2 SVGAGI (reference sequence). This CDR3 contains 14 residues. The CDR3 sequence: CASSINRQTYEQYF. As DNA, the CDR3 is TGTGCCAGCAGTATCAACAGGCAAACCTACGAGCAGTACTTC.